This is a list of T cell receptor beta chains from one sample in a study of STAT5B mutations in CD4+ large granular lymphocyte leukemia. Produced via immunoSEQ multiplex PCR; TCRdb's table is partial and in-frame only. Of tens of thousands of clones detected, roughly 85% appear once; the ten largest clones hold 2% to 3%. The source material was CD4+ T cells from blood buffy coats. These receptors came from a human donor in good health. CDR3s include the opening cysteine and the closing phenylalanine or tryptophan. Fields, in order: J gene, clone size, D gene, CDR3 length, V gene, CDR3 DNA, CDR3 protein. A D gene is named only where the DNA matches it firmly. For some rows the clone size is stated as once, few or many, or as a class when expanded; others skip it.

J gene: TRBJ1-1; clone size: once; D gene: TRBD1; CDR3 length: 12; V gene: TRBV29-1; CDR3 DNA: TGCAGCGTGCGGGACAGGGGCACTGAAGCTTTCTTT; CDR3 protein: CSVRDRGTEAFF
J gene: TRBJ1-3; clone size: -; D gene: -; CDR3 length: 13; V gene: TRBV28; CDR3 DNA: TGTGCCAGCAGTTTGAGGGCTGGAAACACCATATATTTT; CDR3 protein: CASSLRAGNTIYF
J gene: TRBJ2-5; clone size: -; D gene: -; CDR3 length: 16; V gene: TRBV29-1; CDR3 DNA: TGCAGCGTTGAAGACGTGGACCTGACAGACCAAGAGACCCAGTACTTC; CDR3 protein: CSVEDVDLTDQETQYF
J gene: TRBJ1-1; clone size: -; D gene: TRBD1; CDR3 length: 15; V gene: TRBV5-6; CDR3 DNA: TGTGCCAGCAGCCACTGGACAGGCTCGAACACTGAAGCTTTCTTT; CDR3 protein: CASSHWTGSNTEAFF
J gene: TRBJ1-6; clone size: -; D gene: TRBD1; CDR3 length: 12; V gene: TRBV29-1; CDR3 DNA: TGCAGCGTCCGGACAGGGAACTCACCCCTCCACTTT; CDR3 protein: CSVRTGNSPLHF
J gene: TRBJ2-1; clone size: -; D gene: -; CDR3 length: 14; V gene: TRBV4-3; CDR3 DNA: TGCGCCAGCAGCCAGTTCGATCGAGGTAATGAGCAGTTCTTC; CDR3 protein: CASSQFDRGNEQFF
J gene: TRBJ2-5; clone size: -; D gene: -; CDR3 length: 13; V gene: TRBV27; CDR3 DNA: TGTGCCAGCAGTTTAGCGCGACACCTGACCCAGTACTTC; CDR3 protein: CASSLARHLTQYF
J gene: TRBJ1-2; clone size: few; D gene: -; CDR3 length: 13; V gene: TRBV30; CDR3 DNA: TGTGCCTGGAGATCGGGGAGTCGGTATGGCTACACCTTC; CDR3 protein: CAWRSGSRYGYTF
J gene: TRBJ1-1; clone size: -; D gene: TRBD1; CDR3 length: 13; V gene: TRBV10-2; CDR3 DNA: TGCGCCAGCAATAGACAGGGAGAGACTGAAGCTTTCTTT; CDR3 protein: CASNRQGETEAFF
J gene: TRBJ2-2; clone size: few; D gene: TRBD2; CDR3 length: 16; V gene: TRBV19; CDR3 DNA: TGTGCCAGTAGCCTTAGCGGGTACCGTGGAGGCGGGGAGCTGTTTTTT; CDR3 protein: CASSLSGYRGGGELFF
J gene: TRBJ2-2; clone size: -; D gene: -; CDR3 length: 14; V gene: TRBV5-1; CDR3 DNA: TGCGCCAGCAGCTTGCAACCGAACACCGGGGAGCTGTTTTTT; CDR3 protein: CASSLQPNTGELFF
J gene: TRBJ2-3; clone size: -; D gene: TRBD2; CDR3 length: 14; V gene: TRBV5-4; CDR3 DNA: TGTGCCAGCAGCTTGGTAGCGGGACTAGATACGCAGTATTTT; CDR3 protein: CASSLVAGLDTQYF
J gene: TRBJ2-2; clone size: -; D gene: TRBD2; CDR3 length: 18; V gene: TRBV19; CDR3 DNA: TGTGCCAGTAGTATTCCCGCTAGCGGCCGGTTCGTAACCGGGGAGCTGTTTTTT; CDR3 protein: CASSIPASGRFVTGELFF
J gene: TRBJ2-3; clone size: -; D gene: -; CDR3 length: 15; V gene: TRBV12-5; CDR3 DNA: TGTGCTAGTGGTTTGGACAGAAAAAGCACAGATACGCAGTATTTT; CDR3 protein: CASGLDRKSTDTQYF
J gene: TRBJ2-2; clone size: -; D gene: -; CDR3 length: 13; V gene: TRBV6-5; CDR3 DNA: TGTGCCAGCAGTCTTACAGGGTTCGGGGAGCTGTTTTTT; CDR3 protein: CASSLTGFGELFF
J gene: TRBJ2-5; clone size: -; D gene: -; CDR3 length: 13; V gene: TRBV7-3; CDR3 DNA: TGTGCCAGCAGCTTGTACGGGTCAGAGACCCAGTACTTC; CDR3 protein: CASSLYGSETQYF
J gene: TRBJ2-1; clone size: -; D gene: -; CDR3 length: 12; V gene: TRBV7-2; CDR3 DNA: TGTGCCAGCAGCTTGCTAGGGACCGAGCAGTTCTTC; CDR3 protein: CASSLLGTEQFF
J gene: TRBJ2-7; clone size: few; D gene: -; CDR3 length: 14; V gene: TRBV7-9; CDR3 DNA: TGTGCCAGCAGCCGTATGGGGAGCTCCTACGAGCAGTACTTC; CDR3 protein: CASSRMGSSYEQYF
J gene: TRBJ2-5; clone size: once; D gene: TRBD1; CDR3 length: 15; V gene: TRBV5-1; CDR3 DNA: TGCGCCAGCAGTCACGGGACAGGGAACCAAGAGACCCAGTACTTC; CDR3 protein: CASSHGTGNQETQYF
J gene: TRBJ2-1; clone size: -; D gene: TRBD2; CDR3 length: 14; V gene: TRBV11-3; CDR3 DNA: TGTGCCAGCAGCCTAAGCGGGAGGGGTAATGAGCAGTTCTTC; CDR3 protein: CASSLSGRGNEQFF
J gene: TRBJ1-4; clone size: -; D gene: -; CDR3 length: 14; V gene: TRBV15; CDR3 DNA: TGTGCCACCAGCAGAGGCAGGGAGGCTGAAAAACTGTTTTTT; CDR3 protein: CATSRGREAEKLFF
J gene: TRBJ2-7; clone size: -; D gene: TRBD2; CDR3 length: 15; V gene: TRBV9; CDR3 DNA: TGTGCCAGCAGCTCCAAGCGGGAGGGCCTCCACGAGCAGTACTTC; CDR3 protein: CASSSKREGLHEQYF
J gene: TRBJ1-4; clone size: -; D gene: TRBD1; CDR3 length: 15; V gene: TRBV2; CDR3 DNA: TGTGCCAGCAGTGAGCCGACAGGGGGCGGTGAAAAACTGTTTTTT; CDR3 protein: CASSEPTGGGEKLFF
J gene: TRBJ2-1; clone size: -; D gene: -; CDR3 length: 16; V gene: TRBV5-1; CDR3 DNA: TGCGCCAGCAGTTATATCTCGACTAGTTCATACAATGAGCAGTTCTTC; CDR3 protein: CASSYISTSSYNEQFF
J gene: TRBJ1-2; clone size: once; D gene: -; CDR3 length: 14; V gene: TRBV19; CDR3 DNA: TGTGCCAGTAGTAGGGACCGCGAGGGGTATGGCTACACCTTC; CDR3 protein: CASSRDREGYGYTF
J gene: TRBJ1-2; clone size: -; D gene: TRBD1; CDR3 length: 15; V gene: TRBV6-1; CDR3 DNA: TGTGCCAGCAGTGCCCGGGACAGGGGGCACTATGGCTACACCTTC; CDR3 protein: CASSARDRGHYGYTF
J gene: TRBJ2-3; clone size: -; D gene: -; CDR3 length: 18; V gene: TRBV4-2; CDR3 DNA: TGTGCCAGCAGCCAAGAATGGCCCGTGGTGTCTAGCACAGATACGCAGTATTTT; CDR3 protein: CASSQEWPVVSSTDTQYF
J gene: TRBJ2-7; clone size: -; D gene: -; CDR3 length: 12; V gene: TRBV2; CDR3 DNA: TGTGCCAGCAGTGAAGACGTCGACGAGCAGTACTTC; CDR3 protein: CASSEDVDEQYF
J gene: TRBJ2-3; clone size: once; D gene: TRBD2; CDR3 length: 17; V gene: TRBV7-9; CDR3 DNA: TGTGCCAGCAGCTTACACGGACTAGCGGGAGCTTCTGATACGCAGTATTTT; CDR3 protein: CASSLHGLAGASDTQYF
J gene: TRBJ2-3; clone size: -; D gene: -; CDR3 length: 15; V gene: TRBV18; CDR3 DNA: TGTGCCAGCTCACCCGAGGCTTACCGTACAGATACGCAGTATTTT; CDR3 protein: CASSPEAYRTDTQYF
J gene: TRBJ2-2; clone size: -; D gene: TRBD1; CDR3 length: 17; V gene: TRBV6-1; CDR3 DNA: TGTGCCAGCAGCGAAGCTTGGGCAGGGGGCGACACCGGGGAGCTGTTTTTT; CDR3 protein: CASSEAWAGGDTGELFF
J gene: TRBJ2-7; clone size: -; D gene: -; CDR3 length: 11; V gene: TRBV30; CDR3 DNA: TGTGCCTGGGCTACAGGCTACGAGCAGTACTTC; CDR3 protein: CAWATGYEQYF
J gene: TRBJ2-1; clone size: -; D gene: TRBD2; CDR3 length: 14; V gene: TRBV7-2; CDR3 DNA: TGTGCCAGCAGCTTAGACGGGAGCGGGGGTGAGCAGTTCTTC; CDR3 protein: CASSLDGSGGEQFF
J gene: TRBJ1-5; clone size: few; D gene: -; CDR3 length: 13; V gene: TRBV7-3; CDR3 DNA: TGTGCCAGCAGCTTAACGTTTGGGCAGCCCCAGCATTTT; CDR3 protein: CASSLTFGQPQHF
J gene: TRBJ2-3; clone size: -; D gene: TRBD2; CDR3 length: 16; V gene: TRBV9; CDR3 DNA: TGTGCCAGCAGCGTTGGGACTAGCGGGAGTCACCATACGCAGTATTTT; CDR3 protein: CASSVGTSGSHHTQYF
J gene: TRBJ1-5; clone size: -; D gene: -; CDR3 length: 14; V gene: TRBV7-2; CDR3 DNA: TGTGCCAGCAGCTCCCGGGGGCACAATCAGCCCCAGCATTTT; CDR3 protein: CASSSRGHNQPQHF
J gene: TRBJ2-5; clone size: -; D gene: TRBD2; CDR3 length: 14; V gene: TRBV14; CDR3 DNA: TGTGCCAGCAGCCAAACGACTAGCGGGGAGACCCAGTACTTC; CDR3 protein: CASSQTTSGETQYF
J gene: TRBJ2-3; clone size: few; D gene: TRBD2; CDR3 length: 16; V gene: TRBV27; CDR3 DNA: TGTGCCAGCAGTCCTTCCCTGCGACTAGCAGCCGATACGCAGTATTTT; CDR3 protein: CASSPSLRLAADTQYF
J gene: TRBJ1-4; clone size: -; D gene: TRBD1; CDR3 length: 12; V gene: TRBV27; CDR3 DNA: TGTGCCAGCTCTACGGACAGGCGGAAACTGTTTTTT; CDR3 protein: CASSTDRRKLFF
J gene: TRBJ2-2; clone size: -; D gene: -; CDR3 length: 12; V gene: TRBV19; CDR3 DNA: TGTGCCAGTACTCAAGGGTCTCGGGAGCTGTTTTTT; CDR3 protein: CASTQGSRELFF
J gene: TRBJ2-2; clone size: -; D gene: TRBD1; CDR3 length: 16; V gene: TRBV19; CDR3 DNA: TGTGCCAGTAGTACACCGAGACAGGGGGGACGATCCGAGCTGTTTTTT; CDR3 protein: CASSTPRQGGRSELFF
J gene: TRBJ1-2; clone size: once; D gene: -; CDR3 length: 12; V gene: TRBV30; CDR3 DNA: TGTGCCTGGAGACTGGGGGTCGGGGGCTACACCTTC; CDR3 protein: CAWRLGVGGYTF
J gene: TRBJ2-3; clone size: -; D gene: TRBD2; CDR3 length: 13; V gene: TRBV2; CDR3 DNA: TGTGCCAGCATGAGGGACTACACAGATACGCAGTATTTT; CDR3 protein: CASMRDYTDTQYF
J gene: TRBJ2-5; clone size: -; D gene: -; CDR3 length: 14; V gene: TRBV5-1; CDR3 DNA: TGCGCCAGCAGCTTGGCGGGAAGTCAAGAGACCCAGTACTTC; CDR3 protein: CASSLAGSQETQYF
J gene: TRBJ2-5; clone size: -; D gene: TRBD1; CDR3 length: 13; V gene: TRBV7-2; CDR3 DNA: TGTGCCAGCAGCCCGGACAGGGGGGAGACCCAGTACTTC; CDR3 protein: CASSPDRGETQYF
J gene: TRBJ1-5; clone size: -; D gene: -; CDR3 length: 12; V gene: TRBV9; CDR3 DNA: TGTGCCAGCAGCGGACCTGGGGGGACCCAGCATTTT; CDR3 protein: CASSGPGGTQHF
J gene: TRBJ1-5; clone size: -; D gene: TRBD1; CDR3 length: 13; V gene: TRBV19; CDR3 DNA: TGTGCCGGCTCTAGACAGGGTAATCAGCCCCAGCATTTT; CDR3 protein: CAGSRQGNQPQHF
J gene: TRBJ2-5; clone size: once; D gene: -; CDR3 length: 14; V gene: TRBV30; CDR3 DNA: TGTGCCTGGAGTGGGGGCAGCTACCAAGAGACCCAGTACTTC; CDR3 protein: CAWSGGSYQETQYF
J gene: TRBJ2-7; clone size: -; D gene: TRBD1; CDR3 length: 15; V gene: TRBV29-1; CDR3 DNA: TGCAGCGTCGCTGACAGGGCCACCCCCTCCTACGAGCAGTACTTC; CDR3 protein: CSVADRATPSYEQYF
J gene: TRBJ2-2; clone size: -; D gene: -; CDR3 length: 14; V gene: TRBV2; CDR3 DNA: TGTGCCAGCAGAAGTCGGGCGAACACCGGGGAGCTGTTTTTT; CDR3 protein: CASRSRANTGELFF
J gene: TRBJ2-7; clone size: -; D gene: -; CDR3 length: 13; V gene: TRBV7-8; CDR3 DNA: TGTGCCAGCAGCTTAACCCGTGACTACGAGCAGTACTTC; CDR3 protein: CASSLTRDYEQYF
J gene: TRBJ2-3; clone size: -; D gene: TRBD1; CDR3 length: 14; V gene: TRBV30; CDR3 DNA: TGTGCCTGGAGGGGGACAGGAAGCACAGATACGCAGTATTTT; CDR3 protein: CAWRGTGSTDTQYF
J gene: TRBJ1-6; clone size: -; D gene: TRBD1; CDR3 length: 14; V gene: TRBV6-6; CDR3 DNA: TGTGCCAGCAGTCCAAGACAGGGAGGGCCACCCCTCCACTTT; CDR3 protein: CASSPRQGGPPLHF
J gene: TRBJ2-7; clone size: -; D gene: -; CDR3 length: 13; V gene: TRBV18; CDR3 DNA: TGTGCCAGCTCGTCAACTCCGGGGAACGAGCAGTACTTC; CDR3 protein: CASSSTPGNEQYF